Listed below are T cell receptor beta chains from one sample, sequenced in a study of spatial heterogeneity in lung cancer. In TCRdb, the 5' RACE reads were re-called with MiXCR into one record per CDR3 protein. The table includes some 9,300 distinct CDR3 sequences, 5.5% to 6.5% detected once. Specimen: normal lung tissue next to the tumor, collected at surgery. These receptors all stem from a male donor with early-stage non-small cell lung cancer. The CDR3 runs from the conserved cysteine through the conserved F or W. A D gene is named only where the DNA matches it firmly. A row's size may be missing; if present it is once, few, many or a size class.

V: TRBV27; J: TRBJ2-2; D: TRBD2; size: medium-sized; CDR3: CASKQIAGGPNGELFF; DNA: TGTGCCAGCAAGCAGATAGCGGGAGGGCCTAACGGGGAGCTGTTTTTT
V: TRBV30; J: TRBJ2-3; D: NA; size: many; CDR3: CAWSVGLATLGTDTQYF; DNA: TGTGCCTGGAGTGTGGGTTTGGCCACCCTTGGGACAGATACGCAGTATTTT
V: TRBV11-2; J: TRBJ2-7; D: NA; size: many; CDR3: CASSFGGLDEQYF; DNA: TGTGCCAGCAGCTTCGGGGGTTTGGACGAGCAGTACTTC
V: TRBV7-2; J: TRBJ2-1; D: TRBD2; size: medium-sized; CDR3: CASSLQAGGSGEQFF; DNA: TGTGCCAGCAGCTTACAAGCGGGGGGGTCCGGTGAGCAGTTCTTC
V: TRBV7-2; J: TRBJ1-6; D: NA; size: many; CDR3: CASSLAWGARKNSPLHF; DNA: TGTGCCAGCAGCTTAGCATGGGGGGCAAGGAAAAATTCACCCCTCCACTTT
V: TRBV9; J: TRBJ1-2; D: TRBD1; size: few; CDR3: CASSVSPSYGGQFNYGYTF; DNA: TGTGCCAGCAGCGTAAGCCCCTCCTACGGGGGACAGTTTAACTATGGCTACACCTTC
V: TRBV20-1; J: TRBJ2-1; D: TRBD2; size: many; CDR3: CSAQRPASGHNEQFF; DNA: TGCAGTGCTCAGAGGCCAGCTAGCGGTCACAATGAGCAGTTCTTC
V: TRBV29-1; J: TRBJ2-2; D: NA; size: many; CDR3: CSVGRATGELFF; DNA: TGCAGCGTTGGGAGGGCCACCGGGGAGCTGTTTTTT
V: TRBV6-2/TRBV6-3; J: TRBJ1-1; D: NA; size: medium-sized; CDR3: CATNMGTEAFF; DNA: TGTGCCACCAACATGGGGACTGAAGCTTTCTTT
V: TRBV7-6; J: TRBJ2-7; D: NA; size: many; CDR3: CASSASIGTAFEQYF; DNA: TGTGCCAGCAGCGCCTCGATTGGGACGGCCTTCGAGCAGTACTTC
V: TRBV5-6; J: TRBJ2-6; D: NA; size: many; CDR3: CASSKTKRARGANVLTF; DNA: TGTGCCAGCAGCAAGACGAAGAGGGCCCGGGGGGCCAACGTCCTGACTTTC
V: TRBV20-1; J: TRBJ1-2; D: TRBD1; size: many; CDR3: CSARSSQGARGGYTF; DNA: TGCAGTGCTAGATCGTCACAGGGGGCCCGTGGGGGCTACACCTTC
V: TRBV30; J: TRBJ1-2; D: NA; size: many; CDR3: CAWSRQSYEGYTF; DNA: TGTGCCTGGAGTCGGCAGAGCTATGAAGGCTACACCTTC
V: TRBV28; J: TRBJ1-5; D: NA; size: many; CDR3: CASYRAGVGQPQHF; DNA: TGTGCCAGCTATAGGGCGGGTGTCGGACAGCCCCAGCATTTT
V: TRBV6-1; J: TRBJ1-2; D: NA; size: medium-sized; CDR3: CASSEVWGPVNGYTF; DNA: TGTGCCAGCAGTGAGGTATGGGGGCCCGTGAATGGCTACACCTTC
V: TRBV3-1; J: TRBJ2-3; D: NA; size: many; CDR3: CASSRQDTDTQYF; DNA: TGTGCCAGCAGTCGACAGGACACAGATACGCAGTATTTT
V: TRBV21-1; J: TRBJ2-7; D: NA; size: NA; CDR3: CASSKGREEAYEQYF; DNA: TGTGCCAGCAGCAAAGGGCGGGAAGAGGCCTACGAGCAGTACTTC
V: TRBV20-1; J: TRBJ2-3; D: TRBD2; size: many; CDR3: CSARDPSGGADRTDTQYF; DNA: TGCAGTGCTAGAGATCCTAGCGGGGGGGCTGATAGGACAGATACGCAGTATTTT
V: TRBV7-4; J: TRBJ1-1; D: NA; size: NA; CDR3: CASSPSDRGPAEAFF; DNA: TGTGCCAGCAGCCCTTCGGATCGGGGTCCTGCTGAAGCTTTCTTT
V: TRBV18; J: TRBJ1-2; D: NA; size: many; CDR3: CASSGASSGNSYGYTF; DNA: TGTGCCAGCTCAGGGGCGAGTTCCGGGAACTCTTATGGCTACACCTTC
V: TRBV9; J: TRBJ1-4; D: NA; size: few; CDR3: CASSVDTQGEKLFF; DNA: TGTGCCAGCAGCGTGGACACCCAGGGGGAAAAACTGTTTTTT
V: TRBV27; J: TRBJ1-5; D: TRBD1; size: few; CDR3: CASSTGTGATYSNQPQHF; DNA: TGTGCCAGCAGTACCGGGACAGGGGCAACCTATAGCAATCAGCCCCAGCATTTT
V: TRBV18; J: TRBJ1-5; D: NA; size: NA; CDR3: CASSPGGGQPQHF; DNA: TGTGCCAGCTCACCAGGGGGTGGCCAGCCCCAGCATTTT
V: TRBV5-1; J: TRBJ2-2; D: NA; size: NA; CDR3: CASSSTGELFF; DNA: TGCGCCAGCAGCTCGACCGGGGAGCTGTTTTTT
V: TRBV5-4; J: TRBJ2-7; D: NA; size: many; CDR3: CASSLPVGSSYGRSPEQYF; DNA: TGTGCCAGCAGCCTCCCCGTGGGATCCTCCTACGGACGATCCCCCGAGCAGTACTTC
V: TRBV12-3/TRBV12-4; J: TRBJ2-1; D: TRBD2; size: large; CDR3: CASSLGRESYNEQFF; DNA: TGTGCCAGCAGTTTAGGGCGGGAGTCCTACAATGAGCAGTTCTTC
V: TRBV5-1; J: TRBJ1-1; D: NA; size: medium-sized; CDR3: CASSSGQPNTEAFF; DNA: TGCGCCAGCAGTTCTGGACAGCCGAACACTGAAGCTTTCTTT
V: TRBV12-3/TRBV12-4; J: TRBJ2-4; D: TRBD1; size: many; CDR3: CASSTSQGVNIQYF; DNA: TGTGCCAGCAGTACCTCACAGGGGGTAAACATTCAGTACTTC
V: TRBV7-2; J: TRBJ1-2; D: TRBD1; size: medium-sized; CDR3: CASSFRDRGLLDGYTF; DNA: TGTGCCAGCAGCTTCCGGGACAGGGGCTTATTGGATGGCTACACCTTC
V: TRBV28; J: TRBJ1-2; D: NA; size: many; CDR3: CASSSERNYGYTF; DNA: TGTGCCAGCAGTTCAGAGAGGAACTATGGCTACACCTTC